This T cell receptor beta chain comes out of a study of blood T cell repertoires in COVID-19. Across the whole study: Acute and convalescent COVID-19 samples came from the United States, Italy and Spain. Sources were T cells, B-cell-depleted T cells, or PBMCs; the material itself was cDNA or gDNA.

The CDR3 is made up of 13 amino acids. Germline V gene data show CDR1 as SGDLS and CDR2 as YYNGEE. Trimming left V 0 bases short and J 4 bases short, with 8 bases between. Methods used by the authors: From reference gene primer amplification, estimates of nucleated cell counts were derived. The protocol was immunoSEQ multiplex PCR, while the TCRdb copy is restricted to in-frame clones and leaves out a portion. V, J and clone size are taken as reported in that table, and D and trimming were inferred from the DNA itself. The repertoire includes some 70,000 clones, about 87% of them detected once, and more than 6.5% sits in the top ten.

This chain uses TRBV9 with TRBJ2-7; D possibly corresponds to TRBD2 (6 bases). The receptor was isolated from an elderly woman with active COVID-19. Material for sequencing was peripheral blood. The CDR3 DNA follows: TGTGCCAGCAGCGTAGATGGAGGGTACGAGCAGTACTTC. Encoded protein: CASSVDGGYEQYF.